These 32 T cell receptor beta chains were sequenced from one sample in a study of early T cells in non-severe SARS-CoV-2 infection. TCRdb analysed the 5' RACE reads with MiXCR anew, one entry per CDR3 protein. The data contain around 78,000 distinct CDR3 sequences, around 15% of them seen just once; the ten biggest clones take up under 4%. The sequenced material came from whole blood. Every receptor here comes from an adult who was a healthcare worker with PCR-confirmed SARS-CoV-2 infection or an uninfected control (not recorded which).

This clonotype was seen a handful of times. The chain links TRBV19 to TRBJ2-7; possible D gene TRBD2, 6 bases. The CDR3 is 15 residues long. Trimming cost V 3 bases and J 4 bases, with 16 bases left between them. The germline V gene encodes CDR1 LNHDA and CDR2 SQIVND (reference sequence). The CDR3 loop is CASSIGGGRLYEQYF. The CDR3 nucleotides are TGTGCCAGTAGTATCGGGGGAGGACGGCTATACGAGCAGTACTTC.

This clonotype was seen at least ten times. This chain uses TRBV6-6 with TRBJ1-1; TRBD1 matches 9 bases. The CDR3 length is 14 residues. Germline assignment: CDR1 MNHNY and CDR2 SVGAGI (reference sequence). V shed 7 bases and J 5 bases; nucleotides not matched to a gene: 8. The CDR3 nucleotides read TGTGCCAGCATCCTCACAGGGGGCCAGACTGAAGCTTTCTTT. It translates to CASILTGGQTEAFF.

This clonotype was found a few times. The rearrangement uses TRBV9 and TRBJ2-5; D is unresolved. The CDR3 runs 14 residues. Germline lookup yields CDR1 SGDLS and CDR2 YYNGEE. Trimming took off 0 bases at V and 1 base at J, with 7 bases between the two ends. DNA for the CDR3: TGTGCCAGCAGCGTAGGCGACTCCCAAGAGACCCAGTACTTC. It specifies CASSVGDSQETQYF. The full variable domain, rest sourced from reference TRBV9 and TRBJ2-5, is DSGVTQTPKHLITATGQRVTLRCSPRSGDLSVYWYQQSLDQGLQFLIQYYNGEERAKGNILERFSAQQFPDLHSELNLSSLELGDSALYFCASSVGDSQETQYFGPGTRLLVL.

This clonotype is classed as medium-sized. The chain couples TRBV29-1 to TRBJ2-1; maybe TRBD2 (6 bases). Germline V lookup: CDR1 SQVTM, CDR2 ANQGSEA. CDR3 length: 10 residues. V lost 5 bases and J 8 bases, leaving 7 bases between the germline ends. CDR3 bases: TGCAGCGTTTGGAGGGATGAGCAGTTCTTC. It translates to CSVWRDEQFF.

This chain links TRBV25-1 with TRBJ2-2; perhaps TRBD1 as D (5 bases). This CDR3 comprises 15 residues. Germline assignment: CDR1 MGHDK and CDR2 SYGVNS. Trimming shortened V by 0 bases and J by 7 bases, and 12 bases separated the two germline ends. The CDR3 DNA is TGTGCCAGCAGTGAATACCACGACAGTCTCGGGGAGCTGTTTTTT. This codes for CASSEYHDSLGELFF.

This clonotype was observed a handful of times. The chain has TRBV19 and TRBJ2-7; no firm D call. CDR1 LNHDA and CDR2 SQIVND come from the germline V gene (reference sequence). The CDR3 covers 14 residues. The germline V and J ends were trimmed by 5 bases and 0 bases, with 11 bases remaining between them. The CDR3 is CASSPTAGSYEQYF. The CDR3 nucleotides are TGTGCCAGTAGTCCGACGGCCGGCTCCTACGAGCAGTACTTC.

This chain's CDR3 is CSVYRQEPSSYNEQFF. The CDR3 bases are TGCAGCGTTTATCGCCAGGAGCCGAGCTCCTACAATGAGCAGTTCTTC. The rearrangement links TRBV29-1 to TRBJ2-1; D not certain. Trimming took 5 bases from V and 0 from J, leaving 17 bases between them. This CDR3 has 16 amino acids. CDR1 is SQVTM, CDR2 ANQGSEA, per germline.

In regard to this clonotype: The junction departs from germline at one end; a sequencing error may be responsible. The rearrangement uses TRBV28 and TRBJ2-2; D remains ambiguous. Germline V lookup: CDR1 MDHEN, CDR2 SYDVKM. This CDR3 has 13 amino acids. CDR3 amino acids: CASSLGSTGELFF. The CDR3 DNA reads TGCGCCAGCAGTTTGGGTTCAACCGGGGAGCTGTTTTTT.

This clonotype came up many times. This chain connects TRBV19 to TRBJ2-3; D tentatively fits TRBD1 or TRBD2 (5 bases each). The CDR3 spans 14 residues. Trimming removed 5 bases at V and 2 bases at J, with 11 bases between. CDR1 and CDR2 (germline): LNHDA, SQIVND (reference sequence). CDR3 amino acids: CASSAEGYTDTQYF. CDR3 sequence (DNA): TGTGCCAGTAGTGCAGAGGGGTACACAGATACGCAGTATTTT. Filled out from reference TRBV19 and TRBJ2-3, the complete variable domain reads DGGITQSPKYLFRKEGQNVTLSCEQNLNHDAMYWYRQDPGQGLRLIYYSQIVNDFQKGDIAEGYSVSREKKESFPLTVTSAQKNPTAFYLCASSAEGYTDTQYFGPGTRLTVL.

The CDR3: CSARQETQYF. As DNA, the CDR3 is TGCAGCGCCCGACAGGAGACCCAGTACTTC. The rearrangement links TRBV29-1 to TRBJ2-5; weak D call: TRBD1 (5 bases). The CDR3 runs 10 residues. Trimming took off 7 bases at V and 5 bases at J, with 8 bases between the two ends. The germline V gene has CDR1 SQVTM and CDR2 ANQGSEA.

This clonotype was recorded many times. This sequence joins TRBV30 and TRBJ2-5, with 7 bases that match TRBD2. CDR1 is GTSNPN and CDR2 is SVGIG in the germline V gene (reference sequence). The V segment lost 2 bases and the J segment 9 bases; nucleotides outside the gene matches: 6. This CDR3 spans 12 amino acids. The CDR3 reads CAWSTPRGAQYF. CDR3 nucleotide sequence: TGTGCCTGGAGTACACCCCGGGGGGCCCAGTACTTC.

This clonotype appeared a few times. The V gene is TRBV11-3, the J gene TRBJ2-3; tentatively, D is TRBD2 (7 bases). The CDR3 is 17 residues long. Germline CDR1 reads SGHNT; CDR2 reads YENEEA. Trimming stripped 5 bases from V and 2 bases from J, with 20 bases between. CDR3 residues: CASSPGQIRGATDTQYF. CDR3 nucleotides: TGTGCCAGCAGCCCCGGCCAGATCCGGGGGGCCACAGATACGCAGTATTTT.

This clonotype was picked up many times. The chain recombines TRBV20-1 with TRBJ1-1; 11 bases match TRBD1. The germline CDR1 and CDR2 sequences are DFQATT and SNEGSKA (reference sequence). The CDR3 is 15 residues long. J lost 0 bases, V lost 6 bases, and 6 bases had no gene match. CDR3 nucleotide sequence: TGCAGTGCAGAAAGGACAGGGGGCCTGAACACTGAAGCTTTCTTT. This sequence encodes CSAERTGGLNTEAFF.

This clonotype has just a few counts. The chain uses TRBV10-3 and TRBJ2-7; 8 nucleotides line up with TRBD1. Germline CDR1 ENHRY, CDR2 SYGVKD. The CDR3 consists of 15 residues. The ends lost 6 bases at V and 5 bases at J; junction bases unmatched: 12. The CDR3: CAISPRGQGIDEQYF. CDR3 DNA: TGTGCCATCAGCCCAAGAGGACAGGGTATCGACGAGCAGTACTTC.

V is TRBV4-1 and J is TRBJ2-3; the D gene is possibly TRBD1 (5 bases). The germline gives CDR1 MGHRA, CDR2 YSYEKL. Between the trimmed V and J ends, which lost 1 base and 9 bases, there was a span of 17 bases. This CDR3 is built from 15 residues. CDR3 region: CASSQGRQGTETQYF. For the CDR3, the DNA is TGCGCCAGCAGCCAAGGCAGGCAGGGAACGGAGACGCAGTATTTT.

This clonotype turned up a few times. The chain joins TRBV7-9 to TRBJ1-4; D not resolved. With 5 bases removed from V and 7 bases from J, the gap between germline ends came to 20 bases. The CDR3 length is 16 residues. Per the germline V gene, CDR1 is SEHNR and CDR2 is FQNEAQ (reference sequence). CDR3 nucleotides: TGTGCCAGCAGCAAAGCCTCACCGGGCCGAGGTGAAAAACTGTTTTTT. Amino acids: CASSKASPGRGEKLFF.

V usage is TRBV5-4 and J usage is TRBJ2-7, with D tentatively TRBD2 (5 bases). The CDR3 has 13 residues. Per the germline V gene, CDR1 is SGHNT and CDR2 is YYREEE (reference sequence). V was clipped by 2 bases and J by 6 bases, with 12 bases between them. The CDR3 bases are TGTGCCAGCAGCTTAGAAGTCCGGGGCGAGCAGTACTTC. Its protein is CASSLEVRGEQYF.

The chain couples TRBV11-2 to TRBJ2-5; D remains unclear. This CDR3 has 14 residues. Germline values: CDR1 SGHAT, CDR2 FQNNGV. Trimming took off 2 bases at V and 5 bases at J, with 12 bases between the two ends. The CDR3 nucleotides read TGTGCCAGCAGCTTAATATTAGAAGGGGAGACCCAGTACTTC. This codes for CASSLILEGETQYF.

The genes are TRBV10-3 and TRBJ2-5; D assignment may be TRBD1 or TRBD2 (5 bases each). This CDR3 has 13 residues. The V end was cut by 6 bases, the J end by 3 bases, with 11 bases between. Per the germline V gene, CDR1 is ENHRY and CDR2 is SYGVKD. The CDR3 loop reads CAIRGTQKETQYF. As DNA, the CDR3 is TGTGCCATCAGGGGGACCCAGAAAGAGACCCAGTACTTC.

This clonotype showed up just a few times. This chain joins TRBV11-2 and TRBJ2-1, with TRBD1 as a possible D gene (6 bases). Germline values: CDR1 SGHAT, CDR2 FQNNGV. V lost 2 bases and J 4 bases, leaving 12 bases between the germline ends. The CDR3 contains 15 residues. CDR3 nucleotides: TGTGCCAGCAGCTTAACGAGGCAGGGGTACAATGAGCAGTTCTTC. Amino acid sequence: CASSLTRQGYNEQFF.

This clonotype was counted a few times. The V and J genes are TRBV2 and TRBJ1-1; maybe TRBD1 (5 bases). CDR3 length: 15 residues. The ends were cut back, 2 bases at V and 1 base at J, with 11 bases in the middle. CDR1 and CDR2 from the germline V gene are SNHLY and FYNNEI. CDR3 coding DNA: TGTGCCAGCAGTGAAAGGGCAGGGACGAACACTGAAGCTTTCTTT. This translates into CASSERAGTNTEAFF.

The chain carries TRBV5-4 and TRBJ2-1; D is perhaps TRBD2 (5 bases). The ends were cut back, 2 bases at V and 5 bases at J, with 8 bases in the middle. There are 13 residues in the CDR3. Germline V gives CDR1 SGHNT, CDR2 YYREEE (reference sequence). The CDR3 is CASSFVGNNEQFF. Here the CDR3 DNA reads TGTGCCAGCAGCTTTGTCGGGAACAATGAGCAGTTCTTC.

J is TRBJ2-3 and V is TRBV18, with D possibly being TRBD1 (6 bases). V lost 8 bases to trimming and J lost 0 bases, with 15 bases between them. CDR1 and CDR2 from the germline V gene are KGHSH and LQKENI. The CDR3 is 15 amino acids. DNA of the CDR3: TGTGCCAGCCAAACCAAACAGGGTAGCACAGATACGCAGTATTTT. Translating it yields CASQTKQGSTDTQYF.

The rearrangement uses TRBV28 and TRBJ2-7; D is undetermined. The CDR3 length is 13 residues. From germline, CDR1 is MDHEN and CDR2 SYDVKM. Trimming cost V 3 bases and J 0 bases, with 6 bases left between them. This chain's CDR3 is CASSFELSYEQYF. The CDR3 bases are TGTGCCAGCAGTTTCGAGCTCTCCTACGAGCAGTACTTC.

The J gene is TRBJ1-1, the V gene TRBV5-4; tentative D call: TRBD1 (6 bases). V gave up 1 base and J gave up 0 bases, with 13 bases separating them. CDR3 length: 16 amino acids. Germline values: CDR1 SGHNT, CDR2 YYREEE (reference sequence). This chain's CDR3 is CASSLYRDALNTEAFF. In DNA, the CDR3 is TGTGCCAGCAGCTTGTACAGGGATGCCTTGAACACTGAAGCTTTCTTT.

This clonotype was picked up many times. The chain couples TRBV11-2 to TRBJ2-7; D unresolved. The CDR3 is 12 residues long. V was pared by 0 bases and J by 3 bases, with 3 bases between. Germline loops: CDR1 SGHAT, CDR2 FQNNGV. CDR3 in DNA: TGTGCCAGCAGCTTAGATCGCTACGAGCAGTACTTC. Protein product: CASSLDRYEQYF.

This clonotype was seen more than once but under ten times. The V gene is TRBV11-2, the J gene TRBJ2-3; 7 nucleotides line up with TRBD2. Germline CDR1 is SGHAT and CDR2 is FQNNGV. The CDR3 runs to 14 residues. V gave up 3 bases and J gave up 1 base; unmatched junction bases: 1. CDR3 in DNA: TGTGCCAGCAGCTTGGGACTACGCACAGATACGCAGTATTTT. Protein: CASSLGLRTDTQYF.

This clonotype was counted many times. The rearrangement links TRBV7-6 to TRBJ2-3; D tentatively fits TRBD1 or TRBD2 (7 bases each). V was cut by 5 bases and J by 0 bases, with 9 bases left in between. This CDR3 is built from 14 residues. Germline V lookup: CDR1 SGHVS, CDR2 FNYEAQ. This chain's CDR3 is CASSQGGSTDTQYF. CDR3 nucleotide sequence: TGTGCCAGCAGCCAGGGGGGGAGCACAGATACGCAGTATTTT.

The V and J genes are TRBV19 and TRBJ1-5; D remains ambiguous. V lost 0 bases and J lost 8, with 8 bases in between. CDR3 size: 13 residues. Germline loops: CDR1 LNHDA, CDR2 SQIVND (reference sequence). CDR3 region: CASSIDAGKPQHF. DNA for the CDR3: TGTGCCAGTAGTATAGATGCGGGCAAGCCCCAGCATTTT.

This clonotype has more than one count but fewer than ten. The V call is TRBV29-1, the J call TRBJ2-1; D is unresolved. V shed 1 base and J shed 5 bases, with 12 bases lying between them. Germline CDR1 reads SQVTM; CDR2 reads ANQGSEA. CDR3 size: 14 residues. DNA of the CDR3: TGCAGCGTTGAAGTTCAAACCCGCCACAATGAGCAGTTCTTC. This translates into CSVEVQTRHNEQFF.

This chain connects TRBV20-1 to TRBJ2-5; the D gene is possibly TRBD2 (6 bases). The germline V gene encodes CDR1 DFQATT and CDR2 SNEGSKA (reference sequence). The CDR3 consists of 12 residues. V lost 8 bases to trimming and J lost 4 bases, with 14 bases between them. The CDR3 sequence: CSSGRSPETQYF. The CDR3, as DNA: TGCAGTTCAGGGAGGTCCCCAGAGACCCAGTACTTC.

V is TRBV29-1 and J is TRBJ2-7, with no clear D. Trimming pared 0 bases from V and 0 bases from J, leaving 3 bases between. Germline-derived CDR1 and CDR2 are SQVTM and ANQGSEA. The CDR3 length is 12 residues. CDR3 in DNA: TGCAGCGTTGAAGACACCTCCTACGAGCAGTACTTC. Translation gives CSVEDTSYEQYF.